This T cell receptor (beta chain) emerged from a study of blood T cell repertoires in COVID-19. TCRdb's table, derived via immunoSEQ multiplex PCR, lists solely in-frame clones and lacks some. The data show tens of thousands of clones, over 75% seen once. Germline CDR1 is SGHAT and CDR2 is FQDESV (reference sequence). With 1 base removed from V and 2 bases from J, the gap between germline ends came to 8 bases. The length of the CDR3 is 14 residues. This chain joins TRBV11-1 and TRBJ2-5; D uncertain. The receptor comes from a human donor in a cohort sampled during active COVID-19. The source material was peripheral blood. The CDR3 region has the DNA TGTGCCAGCAGCTTAGTCACCAGGCAAGAGACCCAGTACTTC. Translated, it gives CASSLVTRQETQYF.